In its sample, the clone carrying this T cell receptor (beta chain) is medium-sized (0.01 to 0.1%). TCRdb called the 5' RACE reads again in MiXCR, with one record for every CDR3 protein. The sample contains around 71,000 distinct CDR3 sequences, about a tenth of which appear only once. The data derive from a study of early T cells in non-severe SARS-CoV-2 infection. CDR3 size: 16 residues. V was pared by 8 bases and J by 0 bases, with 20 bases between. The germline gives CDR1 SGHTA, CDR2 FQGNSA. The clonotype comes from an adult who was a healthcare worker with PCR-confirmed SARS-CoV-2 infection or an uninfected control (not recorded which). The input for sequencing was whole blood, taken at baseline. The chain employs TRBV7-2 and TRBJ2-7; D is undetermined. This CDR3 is CASLLGPGQSSYEQYF. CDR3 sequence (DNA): TGTGCCAGCCTTCTAGGACCAGGCCAAAGCTCCTACGAGCAGTACTTC.